Below, 22 T cell receptor beta chains from the same sample are listed, as sequenced in a study of blood T cell repertoires in COVID-19. The table came from immunoSEQ multiplex PCR; TCRdb's copy has only in-frame clones and leaves some out. Found here are around 97,000 clones, 70% to 90% of them singletons; the top ten hold approximately 3.1%. The sample taken for sequencing was peripheral blood. The receptor source for this set is a man aged 45-60 years in a cohort sampled during active COVID-19.

This clone has a single count. V and J are TRBV10-3 and TRBJ1-5; TRBD1 is a possible D gene (6 bases). The germline V gene has CDR1 ENHRY and CDR2 SYGVKD. The CDR3 sequence is 17 residues long. V shed 0 bases and J shed 2 bases, with 14 bases lying between them. Here the CDR3 DNA reads TGTGCCATCAGTGAGTCGGGAGGGCCAGGGGGCAATCAGCCCCAGCATTTT. Translation gives CAISESGGPGGNQPQHF.

The chain joins TRBV5-1 to TRBJ2-7, with unresolved D. Trimming took 0 bases from V and 3 from J, leaving 7 bases between them. This CDR3 contains 13 residues. Germline CDR1 reads SGHRS; CDR2 reads YFSETQ. CDR3 residues: CASSLAPGYEQYV. As DNA, the CDR3 is TGCGCCAGCAGCTTGGCCCCAGGCTACGAGCAGTACGTC.

The J gene is TRBJ2-5, the V gene TRBV5-6; perhaps TRBD2 as D (6 bases). V shed 2 bases and J shed 1 base, with 12 bases lying between them. The length of the CDR3 is 15 residues. CDR1 is SGHDT and CDR2 is YYEEEE in the germline V gene. As DNA, the CDR3 is TGTGCCAGCAGCTTTCCCGGGGGAACCCAAGAGACCCAGTACTTC. Amino acids: CASSFPGGTQETQYF.

The chain has TRBV20-1 and TRBJ1-2; 7 bases line up with TRBD1. V trimming: 4 bases; J trimming: 11 bases; junction bases outside the gene matches: 13. This CDR3 comprises 13 residues. Germline values: CDR1 DFQATT, CDR2 SNEGSKA (reference sequence). CDR3 residues: CSANDGTAGGYTF. CDR3 coding DNA: TGCAGTGCTAATGACGGGACAGCGGGGGGTTACACCTTC.

V gene TRBV6-5 combines with J gene TRBJ2-2; D gene unclear. The CDR3 is made up of 11 amino acids. With 6 bases removed from V and 6 bases from J, the gap between germline ends came to 5 bases. Germline-derived CDR1 and CDR2 are MNHEY and SVGAGI. Written as DNA, the CDR3 is TGTGCCAGCAGGGGCTCCGGGGAGCTGTTTTTT. Translating it yields CASRGSGELFF.

The J gene is TRBJ2-1, the V gene TRBV5-1; TRBD1 matches 7 bases. The ends lost 4 bases at V and 1 base at J; junction bases unmatched: 2. There are 14 residues in the CDR3. In germline, CDR1 is SGHRS, CDR2 YFSETQ. In DNA, the CDR3 is TGCGCCAGCAGCACGGGACAGTCCTACAATGAGCAGTTCTTC. Its protein product is CASSTGQSYNEQFF.

The chain is built from TRBV6-5 and TRBJ1-2; the D is unclear. CDR1 and CDR2 (germline): MNHEY, SVGAGI. The CDR3 spans 15 residues. V was cut by 0 bases and J by 4 bases, with 12 bases left in between. The CDR3 protein is CASSYSAGNPYGYTF. The DNA for the CDR3 is TGTGCCAGCAGTTACTCGGCCGGGAACCCCTATGGCTACACCTTC.

This chain connects TRBV7-8 to TRBJ2-1, with D possibly matching TRBD1 (6 bases). Germline CDR1 is SGHVS and CDR2 is FQNEAQ. V was trimmed by 5 bases and J by 0 bases, leaving 11 bases between them. The CDR3 is made up of 15 amino acids. In DNA, the CDR3 is TGTGCCAGCAGCCGTTCAGGGGACTCCTACAATGAGCAGTTCTTC. Translated: CASSRSGDSYNEQFF. The full variable domain, rest sourced from reference TRBV7-8 and TRBJ2-1, is GAGVSQSPRYKVAKRGQDVALRCDPISGHVSLFWYQQALGQGPEFLTYFQNEAQLDKSGLPSDRFFAERPEGSVSTLKIQRTQQEDSAVYLCASSRSGDSYNEQFFGPGTRLTVL.

The rearrangement joins TRBV29-1 to TRBJ2-1; 14 bases align to TRBD2. V trimming: 3 bases; J trimming: 7 bases; junction bases outside the gene matches: 8. Germline CDR1 SQVTM, CDR2 ANQGSEA. The CDR3 is 16 residues long. This CDR3 reads CSVEGLAGAAGNEQFF. CDR3 nucleotides: TGCAGCGTTGAGGGACTAGCGGGGGCCGCGGGGAATGAGCAGTTCTTC.

The chain combines TRBV5-6 with TRBJ2-1; 8 nucleotides match TRBD2. CDR3 length: 15 amino acids. Unmatched junction bases numbered 4, after V lost 4 bases and J lost 1 base. Germline V gene data show CDR1 as SGHDT and CDR2 as YYEEEE. The CDR3 protein is CASSPGLESYNEQFF. As DNA, the CDR3 is TGTGCCAGCAGCCCGGGACTAGAGTCCTACAATGAGCAGTTCTTC.

The CDR3 DNA reads as TGTGCCAGCAGCTGGTCTGGGCTGAACACCGGGGAGCTGTTTTTT. Its protein is CASSWSGLNTGELFF. The chain has TRBV7-2 and TRBJ2-2; D is unresolved. The V end lost 4 bases, the J end lost 1 base, and 10 bases lay between the germline ends. Germline lookup yields CDR1 SGHTA and CDR2 FQGNSA. This CDR3 region has 15 residues.

The gene calls are TRBV6-5 and TRBJ1-5; the match to TRBD1 covers 7 bases. The germline gives CDR1 MNHEY, CDR2 SVGAGI. The length of the CDR3 is 16 residues. V lost 4 bases and J lost 7; bases outside the gene matches: 13. CDR3 amino acids: CASSSKTGTLGQPQHF. The CDR3 nucleotides are TGTGCCAGCAGTTCCAAGACAGGGACCCTTGGGCAGCCCCAGCATTTT.

Comments on this clone: Relative to the germline gene, one junction end is altered; a read error may explain this. This rearrangement joins TRBV19 to TRBJ1-6; D gene ambiguous. Looked up from germline, CDR1 is LNHDA and CDR2 is SQIVND (reference sequence). The CDR3 runs to 16 residues. The CDR3 region has the DNA TGTGCCAGTAGCATAGAAGATAGCTCCTATAATTCACCCCTCCACTTT. This codes for CASSIEDSSYNSPLHF.

V is TRBV5-4 and J is TRBJ2-1; D might be TRBD2 (7 bases). The length of the CDR3 is 17 residues. V was trimmed by 4 bases and J by 3 bases, leaving 20 bases between them. Germline V gene lookup returns CDR1 SGHNT and CDR2 YYREEE (reference sequence). This CDR3 reads CASSLAGGGGVYNEQFF. As DNA, the CDR3 is TGTGCCAGCAGCCTAGCCGGTGGAGGGGGGGTCTACAATGAGCAGTTCTTC. Full variable domain (remainder filled in from reference TRBV5-4 and TRBJ2-1): ETGVTQSPTHLIKTRGQQVTLRCSSQSGHNTVSWYQQALGQGPQFIFQYYREEENGRGNFPPRFSGLQFPNYSSELNVNALELDDSALYLCASSLAGGGGVYNEQFFGPGTRLTVL.

The chain has TRBV6-1 and TRBJ2-7; 10 nucleotides match TRBD1. The V and J ends lost 2 bases and 5 bases, in that order; junction bases with no gene match: 6. The CDR3 covers 15 residues. Germline values: CDR1 MNHNS, CDR2 SASEGT. CDR3 bases: TGTGCCAGCAGTGAAAGACAGGGGGCTAGAAACGAGCAGTACGTC. Its protein product is CASSERQGARNEQYV.

The V and J genes are TRBV10-2 and TRBJ2-3, with 8 bases aligning to TRBD2. The CDR3 runs to 15 residues. V lost 2 bases and J lost 2; bases outside the gene matches: 3. The germline V gene has CDR1 WSHSY and CDR2 SAAADI. The CDR3 sequence is CASSEKRGITDTQYF. The CDR3 region has the DNA TGCGCCAGCAGTGAGAAGCGGGGGATCACAGATACGCAGTATTTT.

This chain uses TRBV6-2 or TRBV6-3 with TRBJ1-1; D possibly corresponds to TRBD1 (6 bases). Between the trimmed V and J ends, which lost 5 bases and 5 bases, there was a span of 9 bases. The CDR3 runs 12 residues. Looked up from germline, CDR1 is MNHEY and CDR2 is SVGEGT. CDR3 region: CASSLQGTEAFF. As DNA, the CDR3 is TGTGCCAGCAGTCTACAGGGAACTGAAGCTTTCTTT.

The gene calls are TRBV9 and TRBJ2-7; TRBD1 is a possible D gene (6 bases). CDR1 SGDLS and CDR2 YYNGEE come from the germline V gene. CDR3 size: 13 residues. Trimming took 2 bases from V and 6 from J, leaving 12 bases between them. The CDR3 nucleotides read TGTGCCAGCAGCGTGGCGGACAGAGGCGAGCAGTACGTC. It translates to CASSVADRGEQYV.

This chain joins TRBV9 and TRBJ2-5; 8 nucleotides match TRBD2. V lost 4 bases to trimming and J lost 1 base; unmatched junction nucleotides: 6. The germline CDR1 and CDR2 sequences are SGDLS and YYNGEE. CDR3 length: 15 amino acids. DNA of the CDR3: TGTGCCAGCAGCTGGGCGGGGGGCTCCCAAGAGACCCAGTACTTC. Protein sequence: CASSWAGGSQETQYF.

The chain carries TRBV6-5 and TRBJ2-1; D is ambiguous. CDR3 length equals 16 residues. The V gene's germline CDR1 is MNHEY and CDR2 SVGAGI. V was pared by 0 bases and J by 1 base, with 10 bases between. The DNA for the CDR3 is TGTGCCAGCAGTTACTCGATGCAGGCTTCCTACAATGAGCAGTTCTTC. As protein: CASSYSMQASYNEQFF.

The chain couples TRBV29-1 to TRBJ1-4, with D maybe TRBD1 (5 bases). The germline CDR1 and CDR2 sequences are SQVTM and ANQGSEA. V was cut by 6 bases and J by 5 bases, with 13 bases left in between. This CDR3 has 13 amino acids. In nucleotides, the CDR3 is TGCAGCGTGGGGGGTGTAGGGAATGAAAAACTGTTTTTT. Amino acids: CSVGGVGNEKLFF.

There are a few counts of this clone. CDR3: CASSAQAGKEAFF. The CDR3 DNA is TGCGCCAGCAGCGCACAGGCAGGGAAAGAAGCTTTCTTT. J is TRBJ1-1 and V is TRBV10-1; perhaps TRBD1 as D (5 bases). The CDR3 contains 13 residues. Per the germline V gene, CDR1 is WNHNN and CDR2 is SYGVQD (reference sequence). Trimming stripped 6 bases from V and 8 bases from J, with 16 bases between.